A single sample gave rise to the 14 T cell receptor beta chains below, sequenced in a study of metastatic and nonmetastatic thyroid tumors. There were no patients who had received any treatment before thyroid surgery. TCRdb re-called clones from the PCR reads using MiXCR. The sample holds about 64,000 clones, 15% to 20% seen once. Sequencing was done on a sample of blood. The receptors derive from a male donor with papillary thyroid cancer or a benign thyroid nodule (not recorded which). Some clones in this sample may be carry-over from other donors' samples.

This clone was detected many times. This chain joins TRBV14 and TRBJ1-2, with no clear D. The CDR3 length is 14 residues. Germline V gene lookup returns CDR1 SGHDN and CDR2 FVKESK. Deletions cut 0 bases from V and 8 bases from J, with 13 bases between. Here the CDR3 reads CASSQDRAFGGYTF. The CDR3 DNA reads TGTGCCAGCAGCCAAGATCGGGCCTTCGGGGGCTACACCTTC.

A word on this clone: Given a much more abundant clone one base away, this may be a read error. The J gene is TRBJ2-3, the V gene TRBV20-1; D call uncertain. The CDR3 loop spans 13 amino acids. Trimming removed 6 bases from V and 4 bases from J, with 14 bases in between. The germline V gene has CDR1 DFQATT and CDR2 SNEGSKA (reference sequence). In DNA, the CDR3 is TGCAGTGCAGTCTTTGACATGGCAGATACGCAGTATTTT. Translating gives CSAVFDMADTQYF.

This clone occurred many times. V and J are TRBV7-3 and TRBJ1-5; 9 bases agree with TRBD1. This CDR3 has 14 residues. V was clipped by 5 bases and J by 5 bases; unmatched bases: 4. CDR1 is SGHTA and CDR2 is FQGTGA in the germline V gene. The chain's CDR3 is CASSPTGGDQPQHF. The CDR3 DNA follows: TGTGCCAGCAGCCCCACAGGGGGCGATCAGCCCCAGCATTTT. Full variable domain (rest looked up from reference TRBV7-3 and TRBJ1-5): GAGVSQTPSNKVTEKGKYVELRCDPISGHTALYWYRQSLGQGPEFLIYFQGTGAADDSGLPNDRFFAVRPEGSVSTLKIQRTERGDSAVYLCASSPTGGDQPQHFGDGTRLSIL.

About this clone itself: A much larger clonotype is one base distant, so this may be a read error. In the same sample, other DNA sequences code for this CDR3. The rearrangement uses TRBV7-9 and TRBJ2-2, with TRBD1 matching 8 bases. From germline, CDR1 is SEHNR and CDR2 FQNEAQ (reference sequence). V dropped 4 bases and J dropped 6; count of bases not matched to a gene: 7. The CDR3 extends over 15 amino acids. The CDR3 nucleotides read TGTGCCAGCAGCTCTTTCAGGGGGCGAGCCGGGGAGCTGTTTTTT. Its protein product is CASSSFRGRAGELFF.

This clone was detected ten times or more. The V gene is TRBV20-1, the J gene TRBJ1-6; D may be TRBD1 (6 bases). Germline values: CDR1 DFQATT, CDR2 SNEGSKA (reference sequence). Trimming shortened V by 2 bases and J by 5 bases, and 13 bases separated the two germline ends. This CDR3 has 15 amino acids. CDR3 loop: CSARTGSGDNSPLHF. For the CDR3, the DNA is TGCAGTGCTAGAACAGGGTCAGGGGATAATTCACCCCTCCACTTT.

The sample holds many counts of this clone. The V call is TRBV19, the J call TRBJ2-3, with D perhaps matching TRBD1 or TRBD2 (5 bases each). Germline CDR1 LNHDA, CDR2 SQIVND (reference sequence). This CDR3 spans 15 amino acids. The ends were cut back, 3 bases at V and 0 bases at J, with 10 bases in the middle. CDR3 in DNA: TGTGCCAGTAGTATCGAGGGGTCCAGCACAGATACGCAGTATTTT. Translated, it gives CASSIEGSSTDTQYF.

This rearrangement joins TRBV5-1 to TRBJ2-2; the match to TRBD1 covers 9 bases. This CDR3 has 17 amino acids. The V segment lost 2 bases and the J segment 3 bases; nucleotides outside the gene matches: 8. Germline values: CDR1 SGHRS, CDR2 YFSETQ. Here the CDR3 reads CASSLQGARIDTGELFF. The DNA for the CDR3 is TGCGCCAGCAGCTTACAGGGGGCGCGGATTGACACCGGGGAGCTGTTTTTT.

In this sample, this clone turned up many times. The chain carries TRBV4-1 and TRBJ2-7; possibly TRBD1 for D (5 bases). Germline V CDR1 and CDR2: MGHRA, YSYEKL. This CDR3 spans 15 amino acids. The V end was cut by 0 bases, the J end by 7 bases, with 16 bases between. CDR3 sequence reads: CASSQDPQGSREQYF. CDR3 nucleotide sequence: TGCGCCAGCAGCCAAGATCCCCAGGGATCCAGGGAGCAGTACTTC.

Remarks on this clone: A read error may be the cause here, since a much bigger clone is one base away. V and J are TRBV19 and TRBJ2-3; D possibly uses TRBD1 or TRBD2 (5 bases each). This CDR3 is built from 12 residues. Germline values: CDR1 LNHDA, CDR2 SQIVND (reference sequence). Between the trimmed V and J ends, which lost 9 bases and 4 bases, there was a span of 11 bases. In DNA form, the CDR3 reads TGTGCCAGCCGGTGGGACCCAGATACGCAGTATTTT. Amino acids: CASRWDPDTQYF. The full variable domain, with the rest looked up from reference TRBV19 and TRBJ2-3, is DGGITQSPKYLFRKEGQNVTLSCEQNLNHDAMYWYRQDPGQGLRLIYYSQIVNDFQKGDIAEGYSVSREKKESFPLTVTSAQKNPTAFYLCASRWDPDTQYFGPGTRLTVL.

The rearrangement links TRBV5-1 to TRBJ2-1; D perhaps matches TRBD2 (5 bases). Germline CDR1 and CDR2: SGHRS and YFSETQ. V was shortened by 1 base and J by 4 bases, with 12 bases between the two germline ends. The CDR3 has 15 amino acids. CDR3 nucleotides: TGCGCCAGCAGCTTGTCTAGCTGGCTATACAATGAGCAGTTCTTC. Protein: CASSLSSWLYNEQFF.

This clone was counted ten times or more. The DNA for the CDR3 is TGTGCCAGCAGTTGCACTAGCGGGGGACATGAGACCCAGTACTTC. This sequence encodes CASSCTSGGHETQYF. The gene calls are TRBV6-1 and TRBJ2-5; 11 bases map to TRBD2. This CDR3 spans 15 amino acids. CDR1 is MNHNS, CDR2 SASEGT, per germline. The trim removed 5 bases at V and 5 bases at J, leaving 7 bases unmatched.

Ten or more counts support this clone. V and J are TRBV28 and TRBJ2-7; the match to TRBD2 covers 7 bases. The V gene end was trimmed by 3 bases and the J gene end by 1 base; junction bases not matched to a gene: 6. CDR1 MDHEN and CDR2 SYDVKM come from the germline V gene. This CDR3 has 15 residues. This CDR3 is CASSLGGSVSYEQYF. DNA of the CDR3: TGTGCCAGCAGTTTGGGGGGGAGCGTTTCCTACGAGCAGTACTTC.

In regard to this clone: A much bigger clone sits one base away, suggesting this may be a read error. Other nucleotide sequences from this sample produce the same CDR3. The V gene is TRBV4-2, the J gene TRBJ2-1; TRBD2 aligns across 14 bases. The germline V gene encodes CDR1 LGHNA and CDR2 YNFKEQ. CDR3 length: 18 amino acids. CDR3 sequence reads: CASSPGTSGRLAYNEQFF. DNA for the CDR3: TGTGCAAGCAGTCCAGGGACTAGCGGGAGATTGGCCTACAATGAGCAGTTCTTC.

This clone has ten or more counts. V and J are TRBV20-1 and TRBJ2-7; TRBD1 is a possible D gene (5 bases). Trimming pared 3 bases from V and 9 bases from J, leaving 15 bases between. Germline CDR1 and CDR2: DFQATT and SNEGSKA (reference sequence). The CDR3 consists of 12 residues. The CDR3 coding sequence is TGCAGTGCTAGGGACGCAGGGCCGCTGCAGTACGTC. Translated, it gives CSARDAGPLQYV.